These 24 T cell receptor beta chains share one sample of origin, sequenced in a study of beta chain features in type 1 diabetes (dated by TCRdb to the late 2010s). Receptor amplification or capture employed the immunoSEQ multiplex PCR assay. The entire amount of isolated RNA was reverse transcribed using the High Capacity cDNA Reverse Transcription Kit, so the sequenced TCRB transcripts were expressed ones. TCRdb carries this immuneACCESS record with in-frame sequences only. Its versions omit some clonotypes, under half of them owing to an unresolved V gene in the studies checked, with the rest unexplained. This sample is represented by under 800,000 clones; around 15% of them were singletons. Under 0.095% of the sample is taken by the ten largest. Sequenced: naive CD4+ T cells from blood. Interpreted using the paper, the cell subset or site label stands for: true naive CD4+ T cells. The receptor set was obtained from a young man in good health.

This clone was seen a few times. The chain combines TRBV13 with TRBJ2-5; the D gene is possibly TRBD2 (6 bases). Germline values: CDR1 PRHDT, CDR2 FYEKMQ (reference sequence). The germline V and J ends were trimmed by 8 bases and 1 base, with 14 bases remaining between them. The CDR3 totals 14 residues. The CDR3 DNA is TGTGCCAGCCGATACGGGACTCTCCAAGAGACCCAGTACTTC. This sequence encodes CASRYGTLQETQYF. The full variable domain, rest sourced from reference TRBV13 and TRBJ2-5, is AAGVIQSPRHLIKEKRETATLKCYPIPRHDTVYWYQQGPGQDPQFLISFYEKMQSDKGSIPDRFSAQQFSDYHSELNMSSLELGDSALYFCASRYGTLQETQYFGPGTRLLVL.

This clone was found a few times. The CDR3 DNA reads as TGCGCCAGCAGCCGGACTAGCGGGTTAGACTACAATGAGCAGTTCTTC. It specifies CASSRTSGLDYNEQFF. The V call is TRBV5-1, the J call TRBJ2-1; 11 nucleotides align to TRBD2. V dropped 4 bases and J dropped 3; count of bases not matched to a gene: 6. Germline V gives CDR1 SGHRS, CDR2 YFSETQ. This CDR3 is 16 amino acids long.

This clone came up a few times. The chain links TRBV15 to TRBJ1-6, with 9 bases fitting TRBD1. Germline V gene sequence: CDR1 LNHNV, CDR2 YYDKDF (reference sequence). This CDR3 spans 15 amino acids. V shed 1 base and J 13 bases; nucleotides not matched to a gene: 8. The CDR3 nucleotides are TGTGCCACCAGCAGAGCTCGGGACAGGGCGCGGCCCCTCCACTTT. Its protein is CATSRARDRARPLHF.

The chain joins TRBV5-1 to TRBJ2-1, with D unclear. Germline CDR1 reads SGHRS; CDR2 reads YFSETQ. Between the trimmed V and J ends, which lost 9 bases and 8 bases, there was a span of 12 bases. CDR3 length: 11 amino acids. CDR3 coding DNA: TGCGCCAAAACGGAAGAAGATGAGCAGTTCTTC. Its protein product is CAKTEEDEQFF.

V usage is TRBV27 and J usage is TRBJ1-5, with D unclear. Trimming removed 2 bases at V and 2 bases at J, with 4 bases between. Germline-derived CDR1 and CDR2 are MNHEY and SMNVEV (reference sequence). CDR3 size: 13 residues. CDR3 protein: CASSLHGNQPQHF. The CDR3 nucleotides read TGTGCCAGCAGTTTACATGGCAATCAGCCCCAGCATTTT.

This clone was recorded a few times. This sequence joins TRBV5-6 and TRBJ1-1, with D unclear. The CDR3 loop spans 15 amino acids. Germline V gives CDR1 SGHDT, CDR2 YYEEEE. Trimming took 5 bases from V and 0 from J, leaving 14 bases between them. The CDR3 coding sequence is TGTGCCAGCAGTTTCCCCGGGAAACTGAACACTGAAGCTTTCTTT. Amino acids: CASSFPGKLNTEAFF.

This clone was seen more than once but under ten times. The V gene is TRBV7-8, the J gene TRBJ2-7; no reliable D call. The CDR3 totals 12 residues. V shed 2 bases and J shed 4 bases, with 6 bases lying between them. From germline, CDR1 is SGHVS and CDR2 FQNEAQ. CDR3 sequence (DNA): TGTGCCAGCAGCTTAAAAGGGTACGAGCAGTACTTC. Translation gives CASSLKGYEQYF.

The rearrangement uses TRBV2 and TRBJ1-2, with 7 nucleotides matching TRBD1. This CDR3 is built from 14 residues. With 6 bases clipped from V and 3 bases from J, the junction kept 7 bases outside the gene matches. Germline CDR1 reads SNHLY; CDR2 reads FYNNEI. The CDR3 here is CASSDLDRDYGYTF. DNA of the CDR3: TGTGCCAGCAGCGACCTTGACAGGGACTATGGCTACACCTTC.

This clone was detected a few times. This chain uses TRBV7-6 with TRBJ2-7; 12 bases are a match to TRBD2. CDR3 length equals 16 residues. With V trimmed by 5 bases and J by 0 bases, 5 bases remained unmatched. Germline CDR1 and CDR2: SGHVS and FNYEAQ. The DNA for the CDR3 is TGTGCCAGCAGCGCCCAGACTAGCGGGAGCTCCTACGAGCAGTACTTC. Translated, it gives CASSAQTSGSSYEQYF.

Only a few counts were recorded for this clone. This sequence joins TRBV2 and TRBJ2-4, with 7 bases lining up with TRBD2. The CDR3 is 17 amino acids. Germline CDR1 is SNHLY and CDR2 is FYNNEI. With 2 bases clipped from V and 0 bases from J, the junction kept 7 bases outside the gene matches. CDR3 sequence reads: CASSEILLALAKNIQYF. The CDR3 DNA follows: TGTGCCAGCAGTGAAATCTTACTAGCGTTAGCCAAAAACATTCAGTACTTC.

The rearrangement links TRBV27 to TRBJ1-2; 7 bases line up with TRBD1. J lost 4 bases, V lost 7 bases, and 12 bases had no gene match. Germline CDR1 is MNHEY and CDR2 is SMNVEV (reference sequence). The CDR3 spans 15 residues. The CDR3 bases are TGTGCCAGCACGGCAGGGGGAGACCCTTTCTATGGCTACACCTTC. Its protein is CASTAGGDPFYGYTF.

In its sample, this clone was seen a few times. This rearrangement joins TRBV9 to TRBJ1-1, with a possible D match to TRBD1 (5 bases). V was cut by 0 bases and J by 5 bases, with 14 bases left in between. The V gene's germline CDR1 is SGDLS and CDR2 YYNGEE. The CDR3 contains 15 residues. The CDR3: CASSVVGEVGTEAFF. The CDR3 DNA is TGTGCCAGCAGCGTAGTGGGGGAGGTGGGTACTGAAGCTTTCTTT.

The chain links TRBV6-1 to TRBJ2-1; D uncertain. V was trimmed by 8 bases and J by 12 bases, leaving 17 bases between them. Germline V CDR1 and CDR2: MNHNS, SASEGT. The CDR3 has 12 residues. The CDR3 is CASGPLTRRQFF. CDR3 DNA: TGTGCCAGCGGGCCCCTGACTCGTCGGCAGTTCTTC.

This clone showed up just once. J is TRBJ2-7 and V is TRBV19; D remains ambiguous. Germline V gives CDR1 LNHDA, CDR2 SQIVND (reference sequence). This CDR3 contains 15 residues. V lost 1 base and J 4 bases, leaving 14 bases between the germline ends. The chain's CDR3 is CASSIVFPGPYEQYF. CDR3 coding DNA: TGTGCCAGTAGTATAGTTTTTCCGGGCCCATACGAGCAGTACTTC.

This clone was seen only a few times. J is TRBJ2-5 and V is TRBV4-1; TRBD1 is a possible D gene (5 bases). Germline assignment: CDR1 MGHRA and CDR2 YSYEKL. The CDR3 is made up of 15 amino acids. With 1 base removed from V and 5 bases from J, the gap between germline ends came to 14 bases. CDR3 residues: CASSQVPGNPETQYF. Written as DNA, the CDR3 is TGCGCCAGCAGCCAAGTACCAGGGAATCCGGAGACCCAGTACTTC.

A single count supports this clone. The CDR3 sequence is CASSRGNTIYF. The CDR3, as DNA: TGTGCCAGCAGCCGTGGAAACACCATATATTTT. The gene calls are TRBV9 and TRBJ1-3; D unresolved. The germline CDR1 and CDR2 sequences are SGDLS and YYNGEE. The ends were cut back, 4 bases at V and 3 bases at J, with 2 bases in the middle. This CDR3 spans 11 amino acids. Combining the CDR3 with reference TRBV9 and TRBJ1-3 gives the whole variable domain DSGVTQTPKHLITATGQRVTLRCSPRSGDLSVYWYQQSLDQGLQFLIQYYNGEERAKGNILERFSAQQFPDLHSELNLSSLELGDSALYFCASSRGNTIYFGEGSWLTVV.

The CDR3 is CASSQTLNYGYTF. The CDR3 DNA reads TGCGCCAGCAGCCAAACCCTGAACTATGGCTACACCTTC. The chain recombines TRBV5-1 with TRBJ1-2; D is ambiguous. With 4 bases removed from V and 2 bases from J, the gap between germline ends came to 9 bases. Germline-derived CDR1 and CDR2 are SGHRS and YFSETQ. The CDR3 consists of 13 residues. The full variable domain, its missing parts supplied by reference TRBV5-1 and TRBJ1-2, is KAGVTQTPRYLIKTRGQQVTLSCSPISGHRSVSWYQQTPGQGLQFLFEYFSETQRNKGNFPGRFSGRQFSNSRSEMNVSTLELGDSALYLCASSQTLNYGYTFGSGTRLTVV.

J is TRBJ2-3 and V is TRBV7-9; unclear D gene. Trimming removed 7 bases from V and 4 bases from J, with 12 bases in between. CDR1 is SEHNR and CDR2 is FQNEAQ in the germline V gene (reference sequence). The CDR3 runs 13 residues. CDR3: CASTLAPADTQYF. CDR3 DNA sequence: TGTGCCAGCACCCTCGCCCCCGCAGATACGCAGTATTTT.

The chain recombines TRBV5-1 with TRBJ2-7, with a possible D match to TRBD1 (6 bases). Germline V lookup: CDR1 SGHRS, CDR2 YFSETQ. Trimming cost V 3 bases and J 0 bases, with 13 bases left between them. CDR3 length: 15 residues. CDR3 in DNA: TGCGCCAGCAGCTCCGGACAGTTCACCTCCTACGAGCAGTACTTC. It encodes CASSSGQFTSYEQYF.

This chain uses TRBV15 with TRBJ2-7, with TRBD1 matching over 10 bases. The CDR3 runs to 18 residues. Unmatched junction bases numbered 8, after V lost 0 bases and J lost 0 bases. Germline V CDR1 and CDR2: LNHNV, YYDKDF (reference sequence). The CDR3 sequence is CATSREAGTGDGSYEQYF. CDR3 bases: TGTGCCACCAGCAGAGAGGCGGGGACAGGGGATGGCTCCTACGAGCAGTACTTC.

Here the CDR3 reads CASSLPSGGETQYF. The CDR3 DNA follows: TGCGCCAGCAGCTTGCCTAGCGGGGGTGAGACCCAGTACTTC. The genes are TRBV5-1 and TRBJ2-5, with 10 bases lining up with TRBD2. The CDR3 has 14 residues. The V gene's germline CDR1 is SGHRS and CDR2 YFSETQ. J lost 5 bases, V lost 1 base, and 2 bases had no gene match.

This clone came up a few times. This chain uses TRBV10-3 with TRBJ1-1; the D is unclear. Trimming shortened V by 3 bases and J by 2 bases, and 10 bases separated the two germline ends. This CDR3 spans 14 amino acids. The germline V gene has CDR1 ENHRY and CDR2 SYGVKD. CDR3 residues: CAISEPGDNTEAFF. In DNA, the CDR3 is TGTGCCATCAGTGAACCGGGAGACAACACTGAAGCTTTCTTT.

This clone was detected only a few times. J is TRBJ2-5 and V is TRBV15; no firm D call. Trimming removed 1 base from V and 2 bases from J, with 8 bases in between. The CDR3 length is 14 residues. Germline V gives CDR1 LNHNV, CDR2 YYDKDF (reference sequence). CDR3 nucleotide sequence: TGTGCCACCAGCAGAGCTGGGGATCAAGAGACCCAGTACTTC. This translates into CATSRAGDQETQYF.

The CDR3 DNA reads as TGTGCCAGCAGCCAAGCATACACCAGGGGGCTTGGGCCCCAGCATTTT. Its translation is CASSQAYTRGLGPQHF. The rearrangement joins TRBV4-2 to TRBJ1-5; TRBD1 aligns across 8 bases. Trimming took 1 base from V and 9 from J; bases not matched to a gene: 11. Per germline, CDR1 LGHNA and CDR2 YNFKEQ. This CDR3 is built from 16 residues.